The present T cell receptor (beta chain) was sequenced within a study of cytomegalovirus exposure and HLA in healthy donors. Study at large: The roughly 130 validation repertoires used the same platform as the approximately 670 first-cohort repertoires (as reported by a later analysis). The study, taken as a whole, reports: The tendency of first-cohort TCR clusters to co-occur in the 90 to 150 validation repertoires emerged from a later analysis. Among the CMV-associated chains, a few were confirmed in vitro as specific for CMV antigens. It was reported that the classifier diagnosed cytomegalovirus status with high specificity and sensitivity in both the original and validation cohorts.

V was clipped by 0 bases and J by 0 bases, with 12 bases between them. The germline gives CDR1 SQVTM, CDR2 ANQGSEA. CDR3 length: 15 residues. Turning to this clone: What it binds is not known.

The assay was immunoSEQ multiplex PCR, and TCRdb's table has in-frame clones only and misses some. The data contain 55,000 to 65,000 clones, 75% to 95% of them seen just once; the ten biggest clones take up approximately 3%. V gene TRBV29-1 combines with J gene TRBJ2-7; D gene ambiguous. This TCR came from a man aged 18 to 35 in good health and CMV-seronegative. Material: PBMCs. CDR3 region: CSVEESTHSSYEQYF. The CDR3 nucleotides are TGCAGCGTTGAAGAATCTACCCACAGCTCCTACGAGCAGTACTTC.